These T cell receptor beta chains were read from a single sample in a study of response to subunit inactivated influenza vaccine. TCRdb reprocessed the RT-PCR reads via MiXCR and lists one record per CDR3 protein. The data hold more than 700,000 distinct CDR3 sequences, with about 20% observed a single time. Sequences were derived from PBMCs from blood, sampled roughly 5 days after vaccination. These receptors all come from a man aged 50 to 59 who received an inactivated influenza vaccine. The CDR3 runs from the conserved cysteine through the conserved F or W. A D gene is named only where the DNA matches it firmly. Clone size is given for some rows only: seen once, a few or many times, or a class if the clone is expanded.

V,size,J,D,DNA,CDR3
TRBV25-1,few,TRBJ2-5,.,TGTGCCAGCAGCCCCCAGAGGTCGTACCAAGAGACCCAGTACTTC,CASSPQRSYQETQYF
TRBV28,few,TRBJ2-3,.,TGTGCCAGCAGTTTTTGGGGGATTAGTCATCCAGATACGCAGTATTTT,CASSFWGISHPDTQYF
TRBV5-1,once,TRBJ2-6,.,TGCGCCAGCAGCCCCTACCCGGGACTGAGCTCTGGGGCCAACGTCCTGACTTTC,CASSPYPGLSSGANVLTF
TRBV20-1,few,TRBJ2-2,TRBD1,TGCAGTGCTCTATTCGACAGGGGGCAAGCCGGGGAGCTGTTTTTT,CSALFDRGQAGELFF
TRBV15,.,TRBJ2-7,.,TGTGCCACCAGCAGAGGACAGGACTACGAGCAGTACTTC,CATSRGQDYEQYF
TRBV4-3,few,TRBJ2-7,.,TGCGCCAGCAGCCAAGATTGGGGGAAGGTAAACGAGCAGTACTTC,CASSQDWGKVNEQYF
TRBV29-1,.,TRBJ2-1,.,TGCAGCGTTGAGGACTTCAGCTCCTACAATGAGCAGTTCTTC,CSVEDFSSYNEQFF
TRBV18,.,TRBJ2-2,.,TGTGCCAGCTCTCCGGACCTTTCTAGGGAGCTGTTTTTT,CASSPDLSRELFF
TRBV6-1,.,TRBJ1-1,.,TGTGCCAGCAGTGCCGTCCCTCCCCCTATGAACACTGAAGCTTTCTTT,CASSAVPPPMNTEAFF
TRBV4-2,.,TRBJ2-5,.,TGTGCCAGCAGCCAAGGGGAACTCGTGGGGGAGACCCAGTACTTC,CASSQGELVGETQYF
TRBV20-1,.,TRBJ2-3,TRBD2,TGCAGTGCTAGTGGCGGGAGGGCCTTAGATACGCAGTATTTT,CSASGGRALDTQYF
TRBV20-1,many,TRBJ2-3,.,TGCAGTGCGAGCGCAAGCACAGATACGCAGTATTTT,CSASASTDTQYF
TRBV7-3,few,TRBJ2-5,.,TGTGCCAGCAGCTTAAACGGCGGGTATCTAGAGACCCAGTACTTC,CASSLNGGYLETQYF
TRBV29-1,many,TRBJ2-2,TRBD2,TGCAGCGTTGAAGGGACTAGCGGGAGCAACACCGGGGAGCTGTTTTTT,CSVEGTSGSNTGELFF
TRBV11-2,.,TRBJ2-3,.,TGTGCCAGCAGCTTATGGCAGGGTGGGGATACGCAGTATTTT,CASSLWQGGDTQYF
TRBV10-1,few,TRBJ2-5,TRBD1,TGCGCCAGCAGTGAGACCACAATAACAGGGGAGGAGACCCAGTACTTC,CASSETTITGEETQYF
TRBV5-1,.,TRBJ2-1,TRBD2,TGCGCCAGCAGCGGGGGGGACGAAGTCAATGAGCAGTTCTTC,CASSGGDEVNEQFF
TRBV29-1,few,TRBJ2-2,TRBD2,TGCAGCGTTGCGCGGGAGTCCGACGGGGAGCTGTTTTTT,CSVARESDGELFF
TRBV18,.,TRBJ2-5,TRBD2,TGTGCCAGCTCCCCGAATCTAGCGGGAGCGGGCGAGACCCAGTACTTC,CASSPNLAGAGETQYF
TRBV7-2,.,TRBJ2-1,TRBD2,TGTGCCAGCAGCTTAAAGTTACTAGCGGGAGTGGTTGAGCAGTTCTTC,CASSLKLLAGVVEQFF
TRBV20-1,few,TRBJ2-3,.,TGCAGTGCTAGAGATCTCCGGGACTCCTTCACAGATACGCAGTATTTT,CSARDLRDSFTDTQYF
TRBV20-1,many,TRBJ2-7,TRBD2,TGCAGTGCTAAGAACTGGGGGGGACCAGCCTACGAGCAGTACTTC,CSAKNWGGPAYEQYF
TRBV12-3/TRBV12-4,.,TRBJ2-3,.,TGTGCCAGCAACACGGGAGTCCCAGATACGCAGTATTTT,CASNTGVPDTQYF
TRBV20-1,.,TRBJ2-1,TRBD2,TGCAGTGCTCCGCCGACTAGCGGATTCAATGAGCAGTTCTTC,CSAPPTSGFNEQFF
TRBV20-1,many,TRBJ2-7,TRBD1,TGCAGTGCTAGAGATCGGGACAGACTCTACGAGCAGTACTTC,CSARDRDRLYEQYF
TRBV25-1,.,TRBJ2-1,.,TGTGCCAGCAGGGGTGACAGGACCTCCTACAATGAGCAGTTCTTC,CASRGDRTSYNEQFF
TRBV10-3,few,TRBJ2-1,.,TGTGCCATCAGTGGCCCTACCGGGACAAGGTACAATGAGCAGTTCTTC,CAISGPTGTRYNEQFF
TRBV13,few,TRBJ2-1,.,TGTGCCAGCAGCTTAGGGTTTGGACAAGCCTCGTTCCTTTACAATGAGCAGTTCTTC,CASSLGFGQASFLYNEQFF
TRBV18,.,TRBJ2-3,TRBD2,TGTGCCAGCTCACCACCCGGACTAGCGGGCACAGATACGCAGTATTTT,CASSPPGLAGTDTQYF
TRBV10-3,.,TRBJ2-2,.,TGTGCCATCAGTGAAAGGTCTTACAGGGACACCGGGGAGCTGTTTTTT,CAISERSYRDTGELFF
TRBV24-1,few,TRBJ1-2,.,TGTGCCACCAGTGACGTCTCTTCTGGCTACACCTTC,CATSDVSSGYTF
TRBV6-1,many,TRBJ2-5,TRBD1,TGTGCCAGCAGTGACGCTCCGGGACAGGGCCTCTTTTTC,CASSDAPGQGLFF
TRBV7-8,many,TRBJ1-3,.,TGTGCCAGCAGCTTAGGCAGAAGGGGGAACACCATATATTTT,CASSLGRRGNTIYF
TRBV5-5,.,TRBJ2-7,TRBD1,TGTGCCAGCATCTTGGGGACAGGGAAGCGGAACGAGCAGTACTTC,CASILGTGKRNEQYF
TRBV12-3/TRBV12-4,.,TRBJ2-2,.,TGTGCCAGCAGCATGGGACAGAACACCGGGGAGCTGTTTTTT,CASSMGQNTGELFF
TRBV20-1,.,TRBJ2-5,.,TGCAGTGCCCCAGAGGGGACCTCAAGATGGGAGACCCAGTACTTC,CSAPEGTSRWETQYF
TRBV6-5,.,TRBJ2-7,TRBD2,TGTGCCAGCAGTTACATCTTAAGCGGGAGGGCTGCCGAGCAGTACTTC,CASSYILSGRAAEQYF
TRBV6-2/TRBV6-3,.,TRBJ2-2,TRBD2,TGTGCCAGCAGATGGGCTAGCGGGAAGGCGGACACCGGGGAGCTGTTTTTT,CASRWASGKADTGELFF
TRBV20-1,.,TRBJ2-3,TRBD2,TGCAGTGCCGCCCGCGGGCTAGCGGGGGCCTTTAGCACAGATACGCAGTATTTT,CSAARGLAGAFSTDTQYF
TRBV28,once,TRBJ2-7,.,TGTGCCAGCAGACACGCGGTCGGGGTCGAAGGATCCTACGAGCAGTACTTC,CASRHAVGVEGSYEQYF
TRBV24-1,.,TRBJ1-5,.,TGTGCCACCAGTGATTCCCGGGACGGACAGCCCCAGCATTTT,CATSDSRDGQPQHF
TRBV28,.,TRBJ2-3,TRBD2,TGTGCCAGCAATACACTAGCGGGGGGGCAAGGTACGCAGTATTTT,CASNTLAGGQGTQYF
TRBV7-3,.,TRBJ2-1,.,TGTGCCAGCAGCTTTAGCGACTCCTACAATGAGCAGTTCTTC,CASSFSDSYNEQFF
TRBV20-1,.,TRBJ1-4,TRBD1,TGCAGTGCCCTAGCGGACGGACAGGGTGTTAAAAAACTGTTTTTT,CSALADGQGVKKLFF
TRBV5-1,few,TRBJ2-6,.,TGCGCCAGCAGCTTGGCGGAACCTGGGGCCAACGTCCTGACTTTC,CASSLAEPGANVLTF
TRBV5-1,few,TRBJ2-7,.,TGCGCCAGCTACCCCGACCTAGGAGGTGAGCAGTACTTC,CASYPDLGGEQYF
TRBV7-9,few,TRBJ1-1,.,TGTGCCAGCAGGAGGGCGCGGGGGCTGAACACTGAAGCTTTCTTT,CASRRARGLNTEAFF
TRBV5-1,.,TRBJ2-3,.,TGCGCCAGCAGCTCGGCTAGGCCAGATACGCAGTATTTT,CASSSARPDTQYF
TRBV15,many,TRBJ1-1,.,TGTGCCACCAGTTGGTCCAATACTGAAGCTTTCTTT,CATSWSNTEAFF
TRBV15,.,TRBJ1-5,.,TGTGCCACCAGCCAGCGGGCGGAGAAGAATCAGCCCCAGCATTTT,CATSQRAEKNQPQHF
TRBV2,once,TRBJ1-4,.,TGTGCCAGCGACACCCTTGGCGGTGAAAAACTGTTTTTT,CASDTLGGEKLFF
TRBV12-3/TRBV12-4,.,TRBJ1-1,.,TGTGCCAGCAGCTTAGGCGTCTTCACTGAAGCTTTCTTT,CASSLGVFTEAFF
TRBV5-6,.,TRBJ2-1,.,TGTGCCAGCAGCTTCGGGCTCCTCTGGCTAGCCCGCAATGAGCAGTTCTTC,CASSFGLLWLARNEQFF
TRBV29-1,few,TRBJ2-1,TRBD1,TGCAGCGCAGGACAGGGATTGGACAATGAGCAGTTCTTC,CSAGQGLDNEQFF
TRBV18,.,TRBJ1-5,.,TGTGCCAGCTCACCAACTATCACAGGAGGGCCGCGGCCCCAGCATTTT,CASSPTITGGPRPQHF
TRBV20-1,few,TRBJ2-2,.,TGCAGTGCTAGAGTTAGCGAGAACACCGGGGAGCTGTTTTTT,CSARVSENTGELFF
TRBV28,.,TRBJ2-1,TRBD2,TGTGCCAGCAGCCTAGAAGCCGGGAGGAAGCAGTTCTTC,CASSLEAGRKQFF
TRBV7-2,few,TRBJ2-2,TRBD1,TGTGCCAGCAGCTCTCACAGGGGTATCAACGGCGGGGAGCTGTTTTTT,CASSSHRGINGGELFF